Below, 28 T cell receptor beta chains from the same sample are listed, as sequenced in a study of blood T cell repertoires in COVID-19. Profiling relied on immunoSEQ multiplex PCR, and the TCRdb table lists in-frame clones only, not all of them. The sample holds hundreds of thousands of clones, 83% seen once. Material: peripheral blood. Source of these receptors: a woman between 25 and 40 years old with COVID-19, enrolled during active disease.

This rearrangement joins TRBV5-6 to TRBJ1-6, with TRBD1 as a possible D gene (5 bases). This CDR3 contains 15 residues. V shed 0 bases and J shed 5 bases, with 9 bases lying between them. CDR1 SGHDT and CDR2 YYEEEE come from the germline V gene. DNA of the CDR3: TGTGCCAGCAGCTTGGTCCAGGGAAATAATTCACCCCTCCACTTT. This codes for CASSLVQGNNSPLHF. Full variable domain (rest looked up from reference TRBV5-6 and TRBJ1-6): DAGVTQSPTHLIKTRGQQVTLRCSPKSGHDTVSWYQQALGQGPQFIFQYYEEEERQRGNFPDRFSGHQFPNYSSELNVNALLLGDSALYLCASSLVQGNNSPLHFGNGTRLTVT.

CDR3 sequence (DNA): TGTGCCAGCAGTGACAGAAACAGGGTCCATGAGCAGTTCTTC. It encodes CASSDRNRVHEQFF. The genes are TRBV25-1 and TRBJ2-1; tentatively, D is TRBD1 (6 bases). The CDR3 has 14 residues. Trimming cost V 3 bases and J 8 bases, with 14 bases left between them. Germline-derived CDR1 and CDR2 are MGHDK and SYGVNS.

V usage is TRBV19 and J usage is TRBJ2-7, with 7 nucleotides matching TRBD1. Trimming at V came to 3 bases and at J to 0 bases, leaving 5 bases not matched to a gene. CDR3 length: 15 amino acids. Germline V CDR1 and CDR2: LNHDA, SQIVND (reference sequence). The CDR3 bases are TGTGCCAGTAGTATCGACGGGACAGTCTCCTACGAGCAGTACTTC. Its protein is CASSIDGTVSYEQYF.

V usage is TRBV27 and J usage is TRBJ2-1, with 9 bases identical to TRBD2. The CDR3 runs 17 residues. The trim removed 5 bases at V and 1 base at J, leaving 9 bases unmatched. CDR1 and CDR2 (germline): MNHEY, SMNVEV (reference sequence). The CDR3 loop reads CASSPGLARLSYNEQFF. The CDR3 region has the DNA TGTGCCAGCAGTCCGGGACTAGCACGTTTGTCCTACAATGAGCAGTTCTTC.

This clone showed up just once. The V call is TRBV6-5, the J call TRBJ1-2, with 8 bases matching TRBD1. The germline CDR1 and CDR2 sequences are MNHEY and SVGAGI. V trimming: 5 bases; J trimming: 6 bases; junction bases outside the gene matches: 5. The CDR3 loop spans 13 amino acids. The CDR3 is CASSQDRANGYTF. CDR3 coding DNA: TGTGCCAGCAGTCAGGACAGGGCAAATGGCTACACCTTC.

The V and J genes are TRBV7-3 and TRBJ2-1, with 12 bases fitting TRBD2. There are 15 residues in the CDR3. CDR1 and CDR2 from the germline V gene are SGHTA and FQGTGA. J lost 4 bases, V lost 3 bases, and 1 base had no gene match. In DNA, the CDR3 is TGTGCCAGCAGCTTGGGGACTAGCGGGTACAATGAGCAGTTCTTC. Its translation: CASSLGTSGYNEQFF.

The rearrangement joins TRBV7-7 to TRBJ2-1; perhaps TRBD1 as D (6 bases). Germline V gene sequence: CDR1 SSHAT, CDR2 FNYEAQ (reference sequence). CDR3 size: 16 residues. V was shortened by 2 bases and J by 3 bases, with 14 bases between the two germline ends. CDR3 amino acids: CASSLSPTGHYNEQFF. Written as DNA, the CDR3 is TGTGCCAGCAGCTTATCCCCCACAGGGCACTACAATGAGCAGTTCTTC.

This clone was found once. The genes are TRBV3-1 (or the pseudogene TRBV3-2) and TRBJ2-7, with D possibly TRBD2 on 5 matching bases. The length of the CDR3 is 14 residues. Germline loops: CDR1 LGHDT, CDR2 YNNKEL (reference sequence). V shed 4 bases and J shed 3 bases, with 13 bases lying between them. CDR3 in DNA: TGTGCCAGCAGCCGAGGGCAAGGGTTCTACGAGCAGTACTTC. Encoded protein: CASSRGQGFYEQYF.

The rearrangement links TRBV29-1 to TRBJ2-3; unclear D gene. Trimming cost V 7 bases and J 3 bases, with 11 bases left between them. Germline values: CDR1 SQVTM, CDR2 ANQGSEA. The CDR3 is 12 residues long. In DNA form, the CDR3 reads TGCAGCGGAGGTCGGCTGACAGATACGCAGTATTTT. It encodes CSGGRLTDTQYF.

The chain is built from TRBV18 and TRBJ2-3; unclear D gene. There are 14 residues in the CDR3. The germline gives CDR1 KGHSH, CDR2 LQKENI. Trimming took 2 bases from V and 4 from J, leaving 10 bases between them. DNA of the CDR3: TGTGCCAGCTCACCAACCGGGTCATCAGATACGCAGTATTTT. Amino acids: CASSPTGSSDTQYF.

The chain carries TRBV5-6 and TRBJ2-3, with a possible D match to TRBD1 (6 bases). CDR1 and CDR2 (germline): SGHDT, YYEEEE. Deletions cut 2 bases from V and 5 bases from J, with 12 bases between. The CDR3 runs to 14 residues. DNA for the CDR3: TGTGCCAGCAGCTTCTCGACAGGCCTAGATACGCAGTATTTT. Its translation is CASSFSTGLDTQYF.

V gene TRBV2 combines with J gene TRBJ1-5; D unclear. This CDR3 has 14 amino acids. Germline V gene lookup returns CDR1 SNHLY and CDR2 FYNNEI. V dropped 2 bases and J dropped 3 bases, with 8 bases sitting between them. The CDR3 DNA follows: TGTGCCAGCAGTGAACAAGGAGACAATCAGCCCCAGCATTTT. It codes for CASSEQGDNQPQHF.

J is TRBJ2-1 and V is TRBV11-2; tentatively, D is TRBD2 (6 bases). Germline loops: CDR1 SGHAT, CDR2 FQNNGV. Trimming removed 5 bases from V and 5 bases from J, with 16 bases in between. The CDR3 sequence is 15 residues long. The CDR3 DNA is TGTGCCAGCAGCCCCGGGACTCCTCCTCACAATGAGCAGTTCTTC. It codes for CASSPGTPPHNEQFF.

This rearrangement joins TRBV7-2 to TRBJ2-7, with D tentatively TRBD1 (5 bases). V dropped 2 bases and J dropped 4 bases, with 12 bases sitting between them. The CDR3 length is 14 residues. Germline V gene sequence: CDR1 SGHTA, CDR2 FQGNSA. The CDR3 here is CASSLFQGGYEQYF. CDR3 sequence (DNA): TGTGCCAGCAGCTTATTTCAGGGTGGATACGAGCAGTACTTC.

This chain connects TRBV12-1 to TRBJ1-1; the table's D call, TRBD1, was not checked against the DNA. TRBV12-1 is a pseudogene locus. The length of the CDR3 is 14 residues. CDR3 protein: CASSFDDRGTEAFF. CDR3 sequence (DNA): TGTGCCAGCAGCTTTGACGACAGGGGGACTGAAGCTTTCTTT.

This CDR3 is CASSDSEGDASGNTIYF. As DNA, the CDR3 is TGTGCCAGCAGTGACAGCGAGGGAGACGCCTCTGGAAACACCATATATTTT. The V gene is TRBV6-4, the J gene TRBJ1-3; unclear D gene. The CDR3 is made up of 17 amino acids. Trimming took 2 bases from V and 0 from J, leaving 14 bases between them. The germline V gene has CDR1 MRHNA and CDR2 SNTAGT.

The V and J genes are TRBV10-2 and TRBJ1-6, with 11 nucleotides matching TRBD1. The CDR3 runs 14 residues. CDR1 WSHSY and CDR2 SAAADI come from the germline V gene. With V trimmed by 2 bases and J by 9 bases, 0 bases remained unmatched. The CDR3 loop reads CASSEGTGGSPLHF. Written as DNA, the CDR3 is TGCGCCAGCAGTGAGGGGACAGGGGGTTCACCCCTCCACTTT.

This chain links TRBV19 with TRBJ2-5, with 10 bases lining up with TRBD2. Germline V CDR1 and CDR2: LNHDA, SQIVND (reference sequence). The CDR3 is 15 residues long. Trimming at V came to 5 bases and at J to 5 bases, leaving 8 bases not matched to a gene. DNA of the CDR3: TGTGCCAGTAGTTTAAGCACTAGCGGGACGGAGACCCAGTACTTC. The encoded protein is CASSLSTSGTETQYF.

This clone was recorded at least ten times. The chain uses TRBV6-6 and TRBJ1-1; D is unresolved. CDR1 and CDR2 (germline): MNHNY, SVGAGI (reference sequence). The CDR3 consists of 13 residues. Between the trimmed V and J ends, which lost 8 bases and 6 bases, there was a span of 16 bases. Here the CDR3 DNA reads TGTGCCAGCCAAGAACATCCGCTGGCTGAAGCTTTCTTT. Its translation: CASQEHPLAEAFF.

The chain is built from TRBV30 and TRBJ2-3; 7 nucleotides agree with TRBD1. The CDR3 sequence is 14 residues long. In germline, CDR1 is GTSNPN, CDR2 SVGIG (reference sequence). Trimming removed 1 base from V and 6 bases from J; junction bases left unmatched: 7. CDR3 sequence: CAWSGHRGADTQYF. DNA of the CDR3: TGTGCCTGGAGTGGCCACAGGGGCGCCGATACGCAGTATTTT.

The V call is TRBV4-1, the J call TRBJ2-7; 8 bases agree with TRBD1. This CDR3 region has 16 residues. V gave up 4 bases and J gave up 4 bases; unmatched junction bases: 12. Germline CDR1 is MGHRA and CDR2 is YSYEKL. The CDR3 is CASSPADRTGSYEQYF. The DNA of the CDR3 is TGCGCCAGCAGCCCGGCGGATAGGACAGGGTCGTACGAGCAGTACTTC.

The V and J genes are TRBV4-3 and TRBJ1-2; D might be TRBD1 (6 bases). Per germline, CDR1 LGHNA and CDR2 YSLEER. V was pared by 0 bases and J by 7 bases, with 18 bases between. The CDR3 totals 16 residues. This chain's CDR3 is CASSQEVGLGAIGYTF. The CDR3, as DNA: TGCGCCAGCAGCCAAGAGGTGGGGCTGGGGGCGATTGGCTACACCTTC.

The chain has TRBV10-3 and TRBJ2-5, with D possibly matching TRBD1 (5 bases). Germline CDR1 ENHRY, CDR2 SYGVKD. The V end was cut by 5 bases, the J end by 5 bases, with 21 bases between. This CDR3 is 16 amino acids long. The CDR3 region is CAISLKSGQGSETQYF. In DNA form, the CDR3 reads TGTGCCATCAGTCTCAAGTCCGGGCAGGGCTCGGAGACCCAGTACTTC.

For the CDR3, the DNA is TGTGCCAGTAGTACAGGTCAGCCCCAGCATTTT. Translated: CASSTGQPQHF. V gene TRBV28 combines with J gene TRBJ1-5; a weak D match, TRBD1 (5 bases). V lost 9 bases and J lost 6, with 9 bases in between. Looked up from germline, CDR1 is MDHEN and CDR2 is SYDVKM. The CDR3 length is 11 residues.

The chain has TRBV7-2 and TRBJ2-5; 10 positions match TRBD1. Germline CDR1 and CDR2: SGHTA and FQGNSA. V lost 6 bases to trimming and J lost 5 bases; unmatched junction nucleotides: 6. The CDR3 spans 14 residues. CDR3 in amino acids: CASSIGTGEETQYF. CDR3 nucleotides: TGTGCCAGCAGTATAGGGACAGGGGAGGAGACCCAGTACTTC. The variable domain in full, with the rest retrieved from reference TRBV7-2 and TRBJ2-5, is GAGVSQSPSNKVTEKGKDVELRCDPISGHTALYWYRQSLGQGLEFLIYFQGNSAPDKSGLPSDRFSAERTGGSVSTLTIQRTQQEDSAVYLCASSIGTGEETQYFGPGTRLLVL.

The chain employs TRBV25-1 and TRBJ1-5; a possible D gene is TRBD1 (5 bases). CDR1 and CDR2 (germline): MGHDK, SYGVNS. CDR3 length equals 13 residues. Trimming removed 3 bases at V and 7 bases at J, with 10 bases between. This CDR3 is CASSDGGGQPQHF. The CDR3 nucleotides are TGTGCCAGCAGTGATGGGGGGGGGCAGCCCCAGCATTTT.

The genes are TRBV7-3 and TRBJ1-3; D remains unclear. Germline lookup yields CDR1 SGHTA and CDR2 FQGTGA. The germline V and J ends were trimmed by 1 base and 4 bases, with 11 bases remaining between them. The CDR3 consists of 15 residues. The chain's CDR3 is CASSLSPQVGNTIYF. The CDR3 DNA reads TGTGCCAGCAGCTTAAGCCCCCAGGTCGGAAACACCATATATTTT.

The V call is TRBV7-3, the J call TRBJ1-2; the D gene is possibly TRBD1 (6 bases). Germline V lookup: CDR1 SGHTA, CDR2 FQGTGA. CDR3 size: 16 residues. V lost 1 base and J 3 bases, leaving 15 bases between the germline ends. In DNA, the CDR3 is TGTGCCAGCAGCTTAAGGGCGGGGGGCCAAGACTATGGCTACACCTTC. Protein product: CASSLRAGGQDYGYTF.